The 17 T cell receptor beta chains below all came from one sample that was sequenced in a study of shared clonotypes between healthy human individuals. Naive CD8 cells lacked CD45RO and underwent positive selection for CCR7, leaving out terminally differentiated effector memory CD45RA+ cells. TCRdb keeps only in-frame clones here, not all; method: immunoSEQ multiplex PCR. This table has about 2,100,000 clones, roughly 91% appearing once. The sequencing input was naive CD8+ T cells from PBMCs. The receptors here all came from a man aged 18-30 years in good health. Some clones in this sample may be carry-over from other donors' samples.

The J gene is TRBJ2-7, the V gene TRBV11-2; TRBD2 matches 9 bases. There are 17 residues in the CDR3. Trimming took 1 base from V and 4 from J; bases not matched to a gene: 11. The V gene's germline CDR1 is SGHAT and CDR2 FQNNGV. CDR3 DNA: TGTGCCAGCAGCTTAGCCGCGATTAGCGGGAGATCGTACGAGCAGTACTTC. Its protein is CASSLAAISGRSYEQYF. Variable domain in full (rest from reference TRBV11-2 and TRBJ2-7): EAGVAQSPRYKIIEKRQSVAFWCNPISGHATLYWYQQILGQGPKLLIQFQNNGVVDDSQLPKDRFSAERLKGVDSTLKIQPAKLEDSAVYLCASSLAAISGRSYEQYFGPGTRLTVT.

The genes are TRBV11-2 and TRBJ2-1, with D possibly being TRBD2 (6 bases). The CDR3 spans 15 residues. Germline CDR1 and CDR2: SGHAT and FQNNGV. V was clipped by 4 bases and J by 6 bases, with 16 bases between them. This chain's CDR3 is CASSSRHGTLNEQFF. Written as DNA, the CDR3 is TGTGCCAGCAGCTCACGTCACGGGACTCTCAATGAGCAGTTCTTC.

The chain couples TRBV12-2 to TRBJ2-1; the table's D call of TRBD2 was not tested on the DNA. TRBV12-2 constitutes a pseudogene. The CDR3 length is 13 residues. CDR3: CASRDRPGGEQFF. The CDR3 nucleotides read TGTGCAAGTCGCGACCGTCCGGGTGGTGAGCAGTTCTTC.

The gene calls are TRBV6-5 and TRBJ2-2; TRBD2 is a possible D gene (5 bases). Germline CDR1 is MNHEY and CDR2 is SVGAGI. The CDR3 sequence is 15 residues long. V was cut by 0 bases and J by 5 bases, with 10 bases left in between. CDR3 loop: CASSYSRGLTGELFF. The DNA for the CDR3 is TGTGCCAGCAGTTACTCGAGAGGGTTGACCGGGGAGCTGTTTTTT.

This chain connects TRBV6-1 to TRBJ2-6, with D perhaps matching TRBD1 or TRBD2 (6 bases each). CDR1 is MNHNS and CDR2 is SASEGT in the germline V gene. V gave up 8 bases and J gave up 1 base, with 9 bases separating them. This CDR3 region has 14 residues. The CDR3 DNA follows: TGTGCCAGCTGGAGGGGGTCTGGGGCCAACGTCCTGACTTTC. Its translation is CASWRGSGANVLTF.

The J gene is TRBJ2-3, the V gene TRBV7-3; the D gene could be TRBD1 or TRBD2 (5 bases each). CDR1 is SGHTA and CDR2 is FQGTGA in the germline V gene. The CDR3 runs to 14 residues. Trimming took 5 bases from V and 3 from J, leaving 12 bases between them. In DNA form, the CDR3 reads TGTGCCAGCAGCCGGGACGGGGAGACAGATACGCAGTATTTT. Its protein is CASSRDGETDTQYF.

This sequence joins TRBV2 and TRBJ2-1; perhaps D is TRBD1 or TRBD2 (5 bases each). The CDR3 runs 17 residues. CDR1 is SNHLY and CDR2 is FYNNEI in the germline V gene. Trimming took 6 bases from V and 0 from J, leaving 18 bases between them. CDR3 residues: CASRKDPGPSSYNEQFF. The CDR3 region has the DNA TGTGCCAGCAGGAAAGACCCGGGACCCAGCTCCTACAATGAGCAGTTCTTC.

This clone was seen once. The DNA for the CDR3 is TGTGCCAGCAGTGAAGAAGGGCTGGGCACCGGGGAGCTGTTTTTT. Its translation: CASSEEGLGTGELFF. The chain joins TRBV6-1 to TRBJ2-2; D remains unclear. The germline V gene encodes CDR1 MNHNS and CDR2 SASEGT. The V end was cut by 1 base, the J end by 4 bases, with 10 bases between. The CDR3 has 15 residues.

V and J are TRBV4-2 and TRBJ2-7; 12 positions match TRBD1. The CDR3 sequence is 18 residues long. J gave up 0 bases and V 1 base, and 7 bases lay outside the gene matches. Germline-derived CDR1 and CDR2 are LGHNA and YNFKEQ. The CDR3 loop is CASSQVGTGGWSSYEQYF. The CDR3, as DNA: TGTGCCAGCAGCCAAGTAGGGACAGGGGGCTGGAGCTCCTACGAGCAGTACTTC.

A remark on this clone: Other nucleotide sequences from this sample produce the same CDR3. The CDR3 sequence is CASSQDLFYEQYF. CDR3 nucleotides: TGCGCCAGCAGCCAAGATCTTTTCTACGAGCAGTACTTC. This chain connects TRBV4-1 to TRBJ2-7; D gene uncertain. The CDR3 has 13 amino acids. V gave up 0 bases and J gave up 3 bases, with 6 bases separating them. CDR1 MGHRA and CDR2 YSYEKL come from the germline V gene.

The chain employs TRBV7-9 and TRBJ2-1; 7 bases match TRBD2. The CDR3 length is 15 residues. Germline V gene sequence: CDR1 SEHNR, CDR2 FQNEAQ (reference sequence). V shed 2 bases and J 3 bases; nucleotides not matched to a gene: 4. CDR3 in DNA: TGTGCCAGCAGCTTAAGGGAGGGCCTCTACAATGAGCAGTTCTTC. This sequence encodes CASSLREGLYNEQFF.

DNA for the CDR3: TGTGCCAGCAGTTCCCAGCGCTCCTACGAGCAGTACTTC. Its protein product is CASSSQRSYEQYF. V gene TRBV27 combines with J gene TRBJ2-7; D unresolved. Germline V CDR1 and CDR2: MNHEY, SMNVEV (reference sequence). V was cut by 4 bases and J by 0 bases, with 7 bases left in between. The CDR3 runs 13 residues.

The J gene is TRBJ1-1, the V gene TRBV7-9; D perhaps matches TRBD1 (5 bases). Trimming removed 3 bases at V and 5 bases at J, with 16 bases between. The length of the CDR3 is 15 residues. Germline loops: CDR1 SEHNR, CDR2 FQNEAQ (reference sequence). Written as DNA, the CDR3 is TGTGCCAGCAGCTTCCCGGGGGGAGGAATGACTGAAGCTTTCTTT. Amino acids: CASSFPGGGMTEAFF.

This chain uses TRBV25-1 with TRBJ1-3; no clear D gene. Germline V gene data show CDR1 as MGHDK and CDR2 as SYGVNS. This CDR3 spans 14 amino acids. V lost 4 bases to trimming and J lost 0 bases, with 7 bases between them. The CDR3 is CASSAGSSGNTIYF. CDR3 nucleotides: TGTGCCAGCAGTGCCGGGAGCTCTGGAAACACCATATATTTT.

V is TRBV11-2 and J is TRBJ2-2; D may be TRBD2 (6 bases). V lost 1 base and J lost 6, with 15 bases in between. Germline CDR1 SGHAT, CDR2 FQNNGV. CDR3 length equals 16 residues. The CDR3 here is CASSLGDSPPSGELFF. The DNA of the CDR3 is TGTGCCAGCAGCTTAGGGGACTCACCCCCATCCGGGGAGCTGTTTTTT.

J is TRBJ1-2 and V is TRBV5-6; D ambiguous. Trimming shortened V by 0 bases and J by 8 bases, and 11 bases separated the two germline ends. The CDR3 totals 13 residues. Germline V gene sequence: CDR1 SGHDT, CDR2 YYEEEE. The CDR3, as DNA: TGTGCCAGCAGCTTGGTCGAGATCCTCGGCTACACCTTC. Translated: CASSLVEILGYTF.

The rearrangement uses TRBV9 and TRBJ1-1; 7 bases fit TRBD1. Losses at the gene ends were 3 bases for V and 0 bases for J; bases not matched to a gene: 8. The CDR3 extends over 16 amino acids. From germline, CDR1 is SGDLS and CDR2 YYNGEE. CDR3: CASSAFPRGMNTEAFF. The CDR3 nucleotides read TGTGCCAGCAGCGCATTCCCCAGGGGGATGAACACTGAAGCTTTCTTT. Variable domain in full (rest from reference TRBV9 and TRBJ1-1): DSGVTQTPKHLITATGQRVTLRCSPRSGDLSVYWYQQSLDQGLQFLIQYYNGEERAKGNILERFSAQQFPDLHSELNLSSLELGDSALYFCASSAFPRGMNTEAFFGQGTRLTVV.